This TCR beta chain was identified in a study of blood T cell repertoires in COVID-19 (dated by TCRdb to between 2020 and 2021). Looking at the study overall: Collaborator samples came from the United States, Italy and Spain and covered acute and convalescent phases of COVID-19. The prospective study material was composed of cDNA or gDNA derived from T cells, B-cell-depleted T cells, or PBMCs. Subjects who had been exposed to COVID-19, were actively infected with it, or had recovered from it provided the deeply sampled blood TCRbeta repertoires that made up the dataset. The repertoires were released in a freely available public database intended as a resource for research on the immune response to SARS-CoV-2. Samples came from the ongoing ImmuneRACE study (first 160 participants) plus 1,254 subjects from 6 global collaborators. A de-identified subject ID, COVID-19 status, age in years and sex were almost always included in the sample metadata. Where available, HLA class I and class II types were taken from metadata supplied by the sample provider and were not determined by assay-based typing.

A note on this clone: It lacks a known antigen. The junction differs from germline at one of its ends, possibly a read error.

The paper's findings and limits, for the study overall: The amount of clinical and demographic metadata varied by source and participant and was provided uncurated.

The CDR3 covers 14 residues, taking in both the cysteine and the phenylalanine. Only the CDR3 DNA is retained, 42 bases long and in frame from the first base. CDR1 and CDR2 were assigned from the germline V gene (reference sequence) as SEHNR and FQNEAQ. TCRbeta CDR3 regions were amplified from genomic DNA by means of the immunoSEQ Assay, a bias-controlled multiplex PCR. The authors processed their data as follows. The number of nucleated cells in each sample was estimated by amplification of reference gene primers within the assay. To quantify the absolute abundance of each unique TCRbeta CDR3 rearrangement, sequence reads were collapsed and filtered. For each sample, productive Simpson clonality was calculated as the square root of Simpson's diversity index over productive rearrangements. The clones in this table, taken by TCRdb from immuneACCESS, are in-frame only. Not every clone is retained; where verified, under half of the shortfall comes from an unresolved V gene, and the cause of the rest is unknown. From that table come the V and J calls and clone size; the DNA was used to work out D and trimming. The sample contains about 230,000 clones, 75% to 85% of them found a single time. The top ten clonotypes cover about 1.5% of the sample.

Samples from volunteer blood donors who had recovered from COVID-19 were contributed by a second Seattle source. Collaborating institutions collected whole blood in K2EDTA tubes following their own protocols. Collaborator samples were shipped for TCRbeta analysis as frozen whole blood, isolated PBMCs, or DNA extracted from either sample type. The sequencing sample was made of peripheral blood. The chain links TRBV7-9 with TRBJ2-7, with 7 junctional bases fitting TRBD1. The receptor was derived from a woman aged 40 to 50 who had recovered from COVID-19. For the CDR3, the sequence is CASSPNNIQGGLHF. The nucleotide sequence is TGTGCCAGCAGCCCGAACAATATTCAAGGGGGCTTGCACTTC. The variable domain in full, with residues beyond the CDR3 obtained from the reference TRBV7-9 and TRBJ2-7 genes, is DTGVSQNPRHKITKRGQNVTFRCDPISEHNRLYWYRQTLGQGPEFLTYFQNEAQLEKSRLLSDRFSAERPKGSFSTLEIQRTEQGDSAMYLCASSPNNIQGGLHFGPGTRLTVT.